This T cell receptor (beta chain) comes out of a study of cytomegalovirus exposure and HLA in healthy donors. Overall study context: Among several hundred genotyped donors, around 80% fell in the Caucasian-associated ancestry cluster.

Germline lookup yields CDR1 SGHVS and CDR2 FQNEAQ. The CDR3 contains 16 residues. Germline trimming cut 5 bases from V and 5 bases from J; bases unmatched to any gene: 12. On this clone itself: Its target is not known.

The PCR contained 60 Vbeta and 13 Jbeta primers. The method was immunoSEQ multiplex PCR; TCRdb's version includes in-frame clones alone and lacks a portion of them. The sample lists 150,000 to 200,000 clones, about 88% occurring once. Points from the study as a whole: In a later analysis, V- and J-gene trimming of beta chains associated with a DCLRE1C missense variant, replicated independently. In an earlier analysis, productive rearrangement rates for most beta V segments clustered near 87% or 30%.

The receptor comes from a girl less than two years old in good health and CMV-seronegative. The sample comprised PBMCs. The V and J genes are TRBV7-8 and TRBJ2-7; the match to TRBD2 covers 10 bases. In DNA form, the CDR3 reads TGTGCCAGCAGCGCAGCTCTGACTAGCGGGTCCGACGAGCAGTACTTC. Protein product: CASSAALTSGSDEQYF.